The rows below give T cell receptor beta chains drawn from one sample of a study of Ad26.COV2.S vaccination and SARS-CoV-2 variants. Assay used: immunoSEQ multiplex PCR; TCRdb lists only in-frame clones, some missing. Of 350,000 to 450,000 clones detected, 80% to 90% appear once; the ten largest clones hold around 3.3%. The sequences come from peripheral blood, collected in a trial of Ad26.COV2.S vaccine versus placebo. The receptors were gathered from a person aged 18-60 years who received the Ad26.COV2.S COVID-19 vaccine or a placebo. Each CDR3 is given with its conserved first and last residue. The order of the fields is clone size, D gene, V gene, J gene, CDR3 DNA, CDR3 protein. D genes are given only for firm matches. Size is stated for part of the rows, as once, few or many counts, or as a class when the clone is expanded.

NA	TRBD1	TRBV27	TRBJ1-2	TGTGCCAGCAGTAACGGACAGGGTTTCTATGGCTACACCTTC	CASSNGQGFYGYTF
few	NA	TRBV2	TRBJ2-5	TGTGCCAGCGCTGTCAGGGAGCAAGAGACCCAGTACTTC	CASAVREQETQYF
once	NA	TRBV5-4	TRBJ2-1	TGTGCCAGCAGCCCCAAGGGCCCCACAGCGAGCTCCTACAATGAGCAGTTCTTC	CASSPKGPTASSYNEQFF
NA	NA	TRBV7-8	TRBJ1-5	TGTGCCAGCAGCCAGCGGTTACAAAATCAGCCCCAGCATTTT	CASSQRLQNQPQHF
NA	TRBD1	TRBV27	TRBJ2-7	TGTGCCAGCACCGTCGTGTTGACAGGGCTGATCGTGGCTAGCCCCTGGGGGGAGCAGTACTTC	CASTVVLTGLIVASPWGEQYF
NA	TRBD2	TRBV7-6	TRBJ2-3	TGTGCCAGCAGCTTGGGCCTGGGGACTAGCGGTTCTAGCACAGATACGCAGTATTTT	CASSLGLGTSGSSTDTQYF
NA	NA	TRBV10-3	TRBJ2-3	TGTGCCATCAGTGATTCACTAAAGATTGGGCGGGCTAGGGCAGATACGCAGTATTTT	CAISDSLKIGRARADTQYF
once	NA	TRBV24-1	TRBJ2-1	TGTGCCACCAGTGATCCCGCGGAGGGGGGACAGAACAATGAGCAGTTCTTC	CATSDPAEGGQNNEQFF
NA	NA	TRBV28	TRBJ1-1	TGTGCCAGCAACGGGGCAGAGAACACTGAAGCTTTCTTT	CASNGAENTEAFF
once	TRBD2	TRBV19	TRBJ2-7	TGTGCCAGTAGTACCCTAGCGGGGAGCCCCTACGAGCAGTACTTC	CASSTLAGSPYEQYF
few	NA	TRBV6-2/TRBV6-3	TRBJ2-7	TGTGCCAGCAGTTACTTCTACGAGCAGTACTTC	CASSYFYEQYF
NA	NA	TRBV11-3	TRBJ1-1	TGTGCCAGCAGCCACGGATCTGCAGCCATTGAAGCTTTCTTT	CASSHGSAAIEAFF
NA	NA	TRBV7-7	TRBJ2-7	TGTGCTAGCAGCCCGCTTGGGGCAGGGGCCGACGAGCAGTACTTC	CASSPLGAGADEQYF
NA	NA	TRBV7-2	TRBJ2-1	TGTGCCAGCAGCCCCACGACCTACAGGGCCAATGAGCAGTTCTTC	CASSPTTYRANEQFF
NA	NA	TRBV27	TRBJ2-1	TGTGCCAGCAGTCCGACTTTTATCAGGACAGCATACAATGAGCAGTTCTTC	CASSPTFIRTAYNEQFF
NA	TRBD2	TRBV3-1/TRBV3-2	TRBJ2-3	TGTGCCAGCAGCCAAGATCGGGGACTAGCGGGAGAGGTCACAGATACGCAGTATTTT	CASSQDRGLAGEVTDTQYF
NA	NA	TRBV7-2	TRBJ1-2	TGTGCCAGCAGCTTCCAACAGGGACATGGCTACACCTTC	CASSFQQGHGYTF
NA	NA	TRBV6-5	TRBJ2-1	NA	CASSSSGLAGYNEQFF
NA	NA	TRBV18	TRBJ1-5	TGTGCCAGCTCACCACGCGTAGTGTCGAGCAATCAGCCCCAGCATTTT	CASSPRVVSSNQPQHF
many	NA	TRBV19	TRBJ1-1	TGTGCCAGTCACAGGGTCAACTCCCTTAACACTGAAGCTTTCTTT	CASHRVNSLNTEAFF
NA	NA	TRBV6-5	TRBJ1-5	TGTGCCAGCGGATGGGGGGGCAATCAGCCCCAGCATTTT	CASGWGGNQPQHF
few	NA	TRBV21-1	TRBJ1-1	TGTGCCAGCAGCTCCTTGGCGCCCAAAGGACAGGGCTTCACTGAAGCTTTCTTT	CASSSLAPKGQGFTEAFF
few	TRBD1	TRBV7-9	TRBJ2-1	TGTGCCAGCAGTTTCGCGGGACAGGGGGCGAATGAGCAGTTCTTC	CASSFAGQGANEQFF
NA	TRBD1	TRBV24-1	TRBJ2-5	TGTGCCACCAGGGAACAGGGGTCGGAGACCCAGTACTTC	CATREQGSETQYF
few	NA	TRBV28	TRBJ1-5	TGTGCCAGCCGGAAAACCCAGGGGAATCAGCCCCAGCATTTT	CASRKTQGNQPQHF
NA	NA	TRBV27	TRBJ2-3	TGTGCCAGCAGCTTAGGGGGGTCTGAGACAGATACGCAGTATTTT	CASSLGGSETDTQYF
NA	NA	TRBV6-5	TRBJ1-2	TGTGCCAGCAGGGACGCTACCTTATATGGCTACACCTTC	CASRDATLYGYTF
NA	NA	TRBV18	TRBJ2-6	TGTGCCAGCTCACCAATTGTGCTCCAGGGTACCAACGTCCTGACTTTC	CASSPIVLQGTNVLTF
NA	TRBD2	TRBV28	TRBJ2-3	TGTGCCAGCAGTTTAGCGGCGGGAGTTCTTGCAGATACGCAGTATTTT	CASSLAAGVLADTQYF
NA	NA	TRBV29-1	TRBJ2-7	TGCAGCGTCTCAAAGGGACGGATCTACGAGCAGTACTTC	CSVSKGRIYEQYF
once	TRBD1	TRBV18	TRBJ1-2	TGTGCCAGCTCACCACCGTCTTCAGGGGGGCACTATGGCTACACCTTC	CASSPPSSGGHYGYTF
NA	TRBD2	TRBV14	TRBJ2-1	TGTGCCAGCACCCTGGGGCTAGCGGGAGCCAATGAGCAGTTCTTC	CASTLGLAGANEQFF
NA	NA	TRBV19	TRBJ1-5	TGTGCCAGTATGACGGCCGGCCCTGGGGTGCAGCCCCAGCATTTT	CASMTAGPGVQPQHF
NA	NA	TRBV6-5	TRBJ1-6	TGTGCCAGCAGTTACTCGGTGCAGGGTAATTCACCCCTCCACTTT	CASSYSVQGNSPLHF
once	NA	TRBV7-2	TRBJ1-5	TGTGCCAGCAGCTTAGGGGAGGGTTGGAACAATCAGCCCCAGCATTTT	CASSLGEGWNNQPQHF
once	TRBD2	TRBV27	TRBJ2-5	TGTGCCAGCAGCCGGACTAGCGGGGCCCAAGAGACCCAGTACTTC	CASSRTSGAQETQYF
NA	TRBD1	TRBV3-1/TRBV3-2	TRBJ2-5	TGTGCCAGCAGCTATAGACAGGGGGCCCAAGAGACCCAGTACTTC	CASSYRQGAQETQYF
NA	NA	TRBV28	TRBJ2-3	TGTGCCAGCAGTGAGACTATTTCGACAGATACGCAGTATTTT	CASSETISTDTQYF
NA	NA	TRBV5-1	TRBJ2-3	TGCGCCAGCAGCTTGGGTATGGGACCTAGCACAGATACGCAGTATTTT	CASSLGMGPSTDTQYF
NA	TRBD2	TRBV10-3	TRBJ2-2	TGTGCCCTAGAGGTTCAGGGAGGGCCCGGGGAGCTGTTTTTT	CALEVQGGPGELFF
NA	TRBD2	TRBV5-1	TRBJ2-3	TGCGCCAGCAGCTTGGCCCCTAGCGGGGGGGAAGAAAATACGCAGTATTTT	CASSLAPSGGEENTQYF
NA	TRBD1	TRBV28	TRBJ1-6	TGTGCCAGCAGACCTACAGGGGGCTCCTATTCACCCCTCCACTTT	CASRPTGGSYSPLHF
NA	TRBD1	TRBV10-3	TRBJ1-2	TGTGCCATCAACATAGACAGGGGAGATGGCTACACCTTC	CAINIDRGDGYTF
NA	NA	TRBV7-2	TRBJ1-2	TGTGCCAGCAGCCTAGAAAAGGACGGCTATGGCTACACCTTC	CASSLEKDGYGYTF
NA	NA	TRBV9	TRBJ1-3	TGTGCCAGCAACACGGGGGGGTACTCTGGAAACACCATATATTTT	CASNTGGYSGNTIYF
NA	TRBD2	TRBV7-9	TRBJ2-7	TGTGCCAGCAGCTTCGGGGGCGGGGGGGCAAACCGACCCTACGAGCAGTACTTC	CASSFGGGGANRPYEQYF
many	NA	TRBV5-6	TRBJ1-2	TGTGCCAGCAGCCCAGGGGACTATGGCTACACCTTC	CASSPGDYGYTF
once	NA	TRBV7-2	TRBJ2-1	TGTGCCAGCAGCTTAAGCTGGCTTAATGAGCAGTTCTTC	CASSLSWLNEQFF
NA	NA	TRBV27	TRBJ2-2	TGTGCCAGCAGTTTAATTGCGGGCGGGGAGCTGTTTTTT	CASSLIAGGELFF
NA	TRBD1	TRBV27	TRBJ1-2	TGTGCCAGCAGTTCAACGACAGGGAGCTATGGCTACACCTTC	CASSSTTGSYGYTF
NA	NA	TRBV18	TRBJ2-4	TGTGCCAGCTCACCAGCTTGGGCGGGTCAGGTCGGGTTGCCCAAAAACATTCAGTACTTC	CASSPAWAGQVGLPKNIQYF
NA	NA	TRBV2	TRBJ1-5	TGTGCCAGCAGTGAAGACGGACCTCAGGAGCCCCAGCATTTT	CASSEDGPQEPQHF
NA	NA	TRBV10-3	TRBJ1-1	TGTGCCATCAGTGAGCCGGACGGGAACGAGAAGGCTTTCTTT	CAISEPDGNEKAFF
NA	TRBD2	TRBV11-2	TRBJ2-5	TGTGCCAGCAGCCCTAGCGGGGGGGCCGGGGAGACCCAGTACTTC	CASSPSGGAGETQYF
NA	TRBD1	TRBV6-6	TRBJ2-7	TGTGCCAGTATTTCACGGACAGGCTACGAGCAGTACTTC	CASISRTGYEQYF
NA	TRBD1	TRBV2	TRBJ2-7	TGTGCCAGCAGGGGACAGGGAGGTGGCTACGAGCAGTACTTC	CASRGQGGGYEQYF
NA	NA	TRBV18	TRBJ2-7	TGTGCCAGCTCCCCCGGACAAGTCTACGAGCAGTACTTC	CASSPGQVYEQYF